What follows is one TCR beta chain and its context. Its antigen remains unidentified. There are no base qualities to consult, and no much larger clone falls within one base. TCRbeta CDR3 regions were amplified from genomic DNA using the immunoSEQ Assay, a bias-controlled multiplex PCR. Under the source paper's analysis protocol: Within the assay, amplification of reference gene primers was used to estimate how many nucleated cells each sample contained. To quantify the absolute abundance of each unique TCRbeta CDR3 rearrangement, sequence reads were collapsed and filtered. For each sample, productive Simpson clonality was calculated by taking the square root of Simpson's diversity index across productive rearrangements. This immuneACCESS table, as held by TCRdb, lists in-frame sequences with V and J called but not all clones. Of the missing ones, under half trace to an unresolved V gene in checked studies; the others have no known cause. For V, J and clone size, that table is used; D and trimming come from the DNA. Recorded for this sample are around 270,000 clones; roughly 84% of them occurred a single time. The leading ten clones occupy roughly 1.4% of the sample.

The CDR3 runs 14 residues from the cysteine to the phenylalanine. The only DNA kept is the CDR3, 42 bases in frame from the first base. According to the germline V gene (reference sequence), CDR1 reads LNHDA and CDR2 reads SQIVND. V ends up 8 bases short and J 4 bases short, with an unmatched junction base count of 8. Samples from volunteer blood donors who had recovered from COVID-19 were contributed by a second Seattle source. The collaborating institutions used their own protocols to collect whole blood in K2EDTA tubes. Collaborator samples were shipped for TCRbeta analysis as frozen whole blood, isolated PBMCs, or DNA extracted from either sample type. This specimen belongs to a study of blood T cell repertoires in COVID-19 (TCRdb year 2020). Regarding the research as a whole: Collaborator samples came from the United States, Italy and Spain and covered acute and convalescent phases of COVID-19. The material from the prospective study consisted of cDNA or gDNA derived from T cells, B-cell-depleted T cells, or PBMCs. Deeply sampled blood TCRbeta repertoires from subjects exposed to, actively infected with, or recovered from COVID-19 were included in the dataset. The repertoires were released in a freely available public database intended as a resource for research on the immune response to SARS-CoV-2. Samples were obtained from the ongoing ImmuneRACE study (first 160 participants) and from 950 to 1,500 subjects provided by 6 global collaborators. The sample metadata nearly always contained a de-identified subject ID, COVID-19 status, age in years and sex. Where HLA class I and class II types were available, the types were taken from metadata supplied by the sample provider, not from assay-based typing.

What the work shows at the level of the full study, not this receptor alone: Clinical and demographic metadata were provided uncurated, with the amount varying by source and participant.

The chain is encoded by TRBV19 joined to TRBJ1-5; a stretch of 7 junction bases matches TRBD1. The sequence was obtained from a woman aged 40 to 50 who had recovered from COVID-19. The sample was peripheral blood. The CDR3 here reads CASGPGQLNQPQHF. The sequence in DNA is TGTGCCAGTGGGCCGGGACAGCTAAATCAGCCCCAGCATTTT.